Described below is a single T cell receptor beta chain sequence and its context. As yet, its antigen is unknown. These data belong to a study of CXCR3-negative and CXCR3-positive naive CD8 T cells. Overall study findings and caveats: Much lower diversity was found in memory CD8+ cells, while both naive subsets had comparably high diversity. Fresh PBMCs were used in most assays, and CXCR3 expression partially decreased after cryopreservation.

Libraries were UMI-labeled 5' RACE TRB cDNA. From its re-call of the 5' RACE reads, TCRdb lists each CDR3 protein once, without DNA. Its clone listing holds about 38,000 distinct CDR3 sequences. Each CD8+ T cell subset was flow-sorted in triplicate. Every sort contained about 310,000 cells. The CDR3 covers 13 residues. Germline V gives CDR1 SQVTM, CDR2 ANQGSEA. The source material was memory CD8+ T cells from blood. The source of this sequence is a human donor in good health. Some clones in this sample may be carry-over from other donors' samples. The chain links TRBV29-1 to TRBJ2-7. CDR3 sequence reads: CSASRSDSYEQYF.